A selection of T cell receptor beta chains follows, all from one sample in a study of regulatory T cells in long-lasting Graves disease. TCRdb reprocessed the multiplex PCR reads via MiXCR and lists one record per CDR3 protein. The sample lists 700,000 or so distinct CDR3 sequences; 30% were seen once. The sample in question was peripheral blood mononuclear cells (PBMCs), obtained when the disease was refractory, from a patient treated with antithyroid drugs. All receptors come from a female donor with Graves disease. Each CDR3 is given with its conserved first and last residue. D genes are given only for firm matches. Clone size is stated in some rows and not others, as once, few, many or a class when expanded.

V: TRBV28; J: TRBJ1-3; size: .; D: .; DNA: TGTGCCAGCAGTTTGAAGGGGAGCTCTGGAAACACCATATATTTT; CDR3: CASSLKGSSGNTIYF
V: TRBV6-1; J: TRBJ2-5; size: .; D: TRBD1; DNA: TGTGCCAGCAGTGCCGGGACAGGGTTTTTCACTGGAGAGACCCAGTACTTC; CDR3: CASSAGTGFFTGETQYF
V: TRBV6-1; J: TRBJ1-1; size: .; D: .; DNA: TGTGCCAGCAAACATAGTGGCCGAGCTTTCTTT; CDR3: CASKHSGRAFF
V: TRBV2; J: TRBJ1-5; size: .; D: .; DNA: TGTGCCAGCAGTGACCACGGGTCCACAAATCAGCCCCAGCATTTT; CDR3: CASSDHGSTNQPQHF
V: TRBV3-1; J: TRBJ2-5; size: .; D: TRBD2; DNA: TGTGCCAACAGCGGCGGGGGGTACCAAGAGACCCAGTACTTC; CDR3: CANSGGGYQETQYF
V: TRBV9; J: TRBJ2-5; size: few; D: TRBD2; DNA: TGTGCCAGCAGCGGGCTAGCGGGAGGGCTCGCCCAGTACTTC; CDR3: CASSGLAGGLAQYF
V: TRBV12-3/TRBV12-4; J: TRBJ2-1; size: .; D: .; DNA: TGTGCCAGCAGTCTGGCGGGACTTGAGCAGTTCTTC; CDR3: CASSLAGLEQFF
V: TRBV12-3/TRBV12-4; J: TRBJ2-7; size: few; D: TRBD2; DNA: TGTGCCAGCAGCGTAGGGTGGGGGACTAGCGGCGATCCCTACGAGCAGTACTTC; CDR3: CASSVGWGTSGDPYEQYF
V: TRBV20-1; J: TRBJ1-6; size: .; D: TRBD1; DNA: TGCAGTGCTAGCCTGACAGGGCGATCCTATAATTCACCCCTCCACTTT; CDR3: CSASLTGRSYNSPLHF
V: TRBV6-1; J: TRBJ1-5; size: .; D: .; DNA: TGTGCCAGCACCTGGACCGTTGGGGGCAATCAGCCCCAGCATTTT; CDR3: CASTWTVGGNQPQHF
V: TRBV7-2; J: TRBJ2-5; size: few; D: .; DNA: TGTGCCAGCAGCCTCCCGGGACGCAAAGAGACCCAGTACTTC; CDR3: CASSLPGRKETQYF
V: TRBV12-3/TRBV12-4; J: TRBJ2-2; size: .; D: .; DNA: TGTGCCAGCAGTTTTGTGCAGGGAGCGACCGGGGAGCTGTTTTTT; CDR3: CASSFVQGATGELFF
V: TRBV20-1; J: TRBJ1-4; size: many; D: TRBD1; DNA: TGCAGACATCGTCATCGGGACAGGGCGGAAAAACTGTTTTTT; CDR3: CRHRHRDRAEKLFF
V: TRBV12-5; J: TRBJ2-3; size: once; D: TRBD1; DNA: TGTGCTAGTGGGAGAGGGACAGGGGGCACAGATACGCAGTATTTT; CDR3: CASGRGTGGTDTQYF
V: TRBV27; J: TRBJ1-2; size: .; D: TRBD1; DNA: TGTGCCAGCAGTTTATCTCTGGGACAGAGTGAGGAGTATGGCTACACCTTC; CDR3: CASSLSLGQSEEYGYTF
V: TRBV19; J: TRBJ2-5; size: once; D: .; DNA: TGTGCCAGTAGCGGGGGCGCGATGGGAGAGACCCAGTACTTC; CDR3: CASSGGAMGETQYF
V: TRBV7-9; J: TRBJ2-7; size: .; D: .; DNA: TGTGCCAGCAGCGAAACAAGGGGCATCGAGCAGTACTTC; CDR3: CASSETRGIEQYF
V: TRBV29-1; J: TRBJ1-2; size: .; D: TRBD1; DNA: TGCAGCGGTGATACAGGGGGTGCCTATGGCTACACCTTC; CDR3: CSGDTGGAYGYTF
V: TRBV19; J: TRBJ2-2; size: .; D: TRBD2; DNA: TGTGCCAGTATAGAGCGGGAGGCGAGGGCCGGGGAGCTGTTTTTT; CDR3: CASIEREARAGELFF
V: TRBV9; J: TRBJ2-7; size: few; D: .; DNA: TGTGCCAGCAGCGTAGGCCCCGCAACCTACGAGCAGTACTTC; CDR3: CASSVGPATYEQYF
V: TRBV20-1; J: TRBJ1-5; size: few; D: TRBD1; DNA: TGCAGTGCTAAAAGGCCGACAGGGGCTAGCAATCAGCCCCAGCATTTT; CDR3: CSAKRPTGASNQPQHF